This record covers a single TCR beta chain. Its antigen is unidentified. TCRdb passed the RT-PCR reads through MiXCR, listing each CDR3 protein once. The sample records around 480,000 distinct CDR3 sequences, 10% to 11% being singletons. This specimen comes from a study of response to subunit inactivated influenza vaccine. Germline V gives CDR1 SGHVS, CDR2 FQNEAQ. Germline trimming cut 5 bases from V and 7 bases from J; bases unmatched to any gene: 5. The CDR3 totals 14 residues. Study results and caveats: Authors suggested that a seasonal influenza vaccination recruits few new T cells each time.

The sequence was obtained from a man in his fifties who received an inactivated influenza vaccine. The chain joins TRBV7-8 to TRBJ2-1, with 10 bases that match TRBD1. This material consisted of PBMCs from blood, taken about 40 days after vaccination. CDR3 residues: CASSIRTGGNEQFF. CDR3 DNA: TGTGCCAGCAGCATTAGGACAGGGGGTAATGAGCAGTTCTTC.